This passage covers 10 T cell receptor beta chains from one sample sequenced in a study of blood T cell repertoires in COVID-19. Only in-frame clones appear in the TCRdb table, and some are missing; sequencing was by immunoSEQ multiplex PCR. The table shows 200,000 to 300,000 clones, with roughly 80% occurring only once. Material for sequencing was peripheral blood. The receptors were gathered from a woman at least 80 years old with COVID-19, enrolled during active disease.

The chain carries TRBV27 and TRBJ2-1; D gene ambiguous. V dropped 5 bases and J dropped 5 bases, with 16 bases sitting between them. This CDR3 has 15 amino acids. Germline V gives CDR1 MNHEY, CDR2 SMNVEV (reference sequence). CDR3 amino acids: CASSALVQFNNEQFF. In nucleotides, the CDR3 is TGTGCCAGCAGTGCATTGGTACAGTTCAACAATGAGCAGTTCTTC.

This chain uses TRBV3-1 (or the pseudogene TRBV3-2) with TRBJ1-1, with 8 bases lining up with TRBD1. The germline V gene encodes CDR1 LGHDT and CDR2 YNNKEL (reference sequence). The CDR3 sequence is 15 residues long. V was pared by 5 bases and J by 3 bases, with 8 bases of the junction left unmatched. For the CDR3, the DNA is TGTGCCAGCAGCTTAAGGACAGGGTGGGACACTGAAGCTTTCTTT. Its protein is CASSLRTGWDTEAFF.

Comments on this clone: The sample has other DNA sequences that encode this CDR3 too. This rearrangement joins TRBV11-3 to TRBJ2-7; D is unresolved. Germline V CDR1 and CDR2: SGHNT, YENEEA. With 5 bases removed from V and 1 base from J, the gap between germline ends came to 12 bases. This CDR3 has 14 residues. The CDR3 reads CASSPTSGSYEQYF. In DNA, the CDR3 is TGTGCCAGCAGCCCAACCTCCGGGTCCTACGAGCAGTACTTC.

A single count supports this clone. The chain has TRBV19 and TRBJ1-2; 9 bases line up with TRBD1. In germline, CDR1 is LNHDA, CDR2 SQIVND (reference sequence). The CDR3 is 17 amino acids. Unmatched junction bases numbered 11, after V lost 6 bases and J lost 0 bases. The CDR3 loop is CASRGDRGTLANYGYTF. CDR3 sequence (DNA): TGTGCCAGTAGGGGCGACAGGGGGACGTTAGCTAACTATGGCTACACCTTC.

The count of this clone is one. The genes are TRBV18 and TRBJ2-2, with D possibly TRBD2 on 6 matching bases. The V end lost 6 bases, the J end lost 2 bases, and 10 bases lay between the germline ends. CDR1 and CDR2 from the germline V gene are KGHSH and LQKENI. This CDR3 contains 14 residues. As DNA, the CDR3 is TGTGCCAGCTCTCCGGGACTCAACACCGGGGAGCTGTTTTTT. This gives the protein CASSPGLNTGELFF.

This clone was seen a handful of times. The CDR3 loop is CASSLRTGEVTEAFF. The CDR3 coding sequence is TGCGCCAGCAGCTTACGAACAGGTGAGGTCACTGAAGCTTTCTTT. The V gene is TRBV5-1, the J gene TRBJ1-1; D might be TRBD1 (5 bases). V lost 2 bases to trimming and J lost 4 bases, with 15 bases between them. The CDR3 is made up of 15 amino acids. CDR1 and CDR2 from the germline V gene are SGHRS and YFSETQ.

This clone was counted a few times. V and J are TRBV2 and TRBJ1-2, with D hard to call. V was cut by 5 bases and J by 0 bases, with 13 bases left in between. This CDR3 contains 15 residues. Looked up from germline, CDR1 is SNHLY and CDR2 is FYNNEI. The CDR3 reads CASSSLTLTNYGYTF. CDR3 DNA sequence: TGTGCCAGCAGTTCTTTGACACTTACTAACTATGGCTACACCTTC.

As concerns this clone: Other DNA sequences in the same sample also yield this CDR3. This CDR3 reads CASRLTSGGRYEQYF. The CDR3 DNA is TGCGCCAGCAGGCTTACTAGCGGGGGGCGCTACGAGCAGTACTTC. The chain couples TRBV5-1 to TRBJ2-7, with 12 bases aligning to TRBD2. Germline lookup yields CDR1 SGHRS and CDR2 YFSETQ. CDR3 length equals 15 residues. With 5 bases clipped from V and 3 bases from J, the junction kept 6 bases outside the gene matches.

V is TRBV24-1 and J is TRBJ1-5; no clear D gene. Trimming cost V 1 base and J 7 bases, with 10 bases left between them. Germline CDR1 is KGHDR and CDR2 is SFDVKD. This CDR3 has 14 residues. This CDR3 is CATSDLEGGQPQHF. DNA of the CDR3: TGTGCCACCAGTGATTTAGAGGGTGGGCAGCCCCAGCATTTT.

The V and J genes are TRBV19 and TRBJ2-2; 7 nucleotides line up with TRBD2. CDR3 size: 14 residues. The germline gives CDR1 LNHDA, CDR2 SQIVND (reference sequence). V was clipped by 7 bases and J by 10 bases; unmatched bases: 12. CDR3 amino acids: CASKREGGSAELFF. CDR3 sequence (DNA): TGTGCCAGTAAAAGAGAGGGAGGGAGTGCGGAGCTGTTTTTT.